One sample yielded the 19 T cell receptor beta chains listed below, sequenced in a study of T-cell memory formation after mild COVID-19. TCRdb itself ran the 5' RACE reads through MiXCR, one entry per CDR3 protein. In the table there are around 180,000 distinct CDR3 sequences, about 18% of which are singletons. The sequenced sample consisted of PBMCs or a T cell subset sorted from them (not recorded which). The receptor set was obtained from a man between 18 and 35 years old who had mild COVID-19 (a few samples of this study predate the infection). Cell type and time point are not known.

The chain has TRBV12-3 or TRBV12-4 and TRBJ2-1, with D possibly TRBD1 on 5 matching bases. V was cut by 3 bases and J by 14 bases, with 11 bases left in between. The length of the CDR3 is 11 residues. The CDR3 DNA reads as TGTGCCAGCAGTTTTAGGGGCAGGAAGTTCTTC. Translating it yields CASSFRGRKFF.

This chain uses TRBV19 with TRBJ1-5; D uncertain. Per germline, CDR1 LNHDA and CDR2 SQIVND (reference sequence). CDR3 length: 16 amino acids. Trimming took 7 bases from V and 0 from J, leaving 16 bases between them. CDR3 loop: CASTPIGRGSNQPQHF. As DNA, the CDR3 is TGTGCCAGTACCCCTATTGGACGCGGTAGCAATCAGCCCCAGCATTTT. Full variable domain (outside the CDR3, taken from reference TRBV19 and TRBJ1-5): DGGITQSPKYLFRKEGQNVTLSCEQNLNHDAMYWYRQDPGQGLRLIYYSQIVNDFQKGDIAEGYSVSREKKESFPLTVTSAQKNPTAFYLCASTPIGRGSNQPQHFGDGTRLSIL.

This clonotype was recorded a few times. The V gene is TRBV7-9, the J gene TRBJ2-1; 7 bases fit TRBD2. After removal of 5 bases from V and 6 bases from J, the junction contained 4 bases not matched to a gene. This CDR3 comprises 13 residues. Germline CDR1 reads SEHNR; CDR2 reads FQNEAQ (reference sequence). The CDR3: CASSVTGGNEQFF. The CDR3 coding sequence is TGTGCCAGCAGCGTGACGGGGGGCAATGAGCAGTTCTTC.

The chain carries TRBV5-1 and TRBJ1-5; D is ambiguous. Germline loops: CDR1 SGHRS, CDR2 YFSETQ. The CDR3 spans 15 residues. V shed 4 bases and J shed 2 bases, with 13 bases lying between them. CDR3 amino acids: CASSLHGGRNQPQHF. Here the CDR3 DNA reads TGCGCCAGCAGCCTTCATGGAGGGCGCAATCAGCCCCAGCATTTT.

The chain has TRBV7-8 and TRBJ1-1; tentative D call: TRBD1 (5 bases). Per germline, CDR1 SGHVS and CDR2 FQNEAQ. V dropped 3 bases and J dropped 0 bases, with 8 bases sitting between them. The CDR3 is made up of 14 amino acids. CDR3 sequence (DNA): TGTGCCAGCAGCTTTCAGGGTTTGAACACTGAAGCTTTCTTT. Residues: CASSFQGLNTEAFF.

V is TRBV12-3 or TRBV12-4 and J is TRBJ2-2; D is unclear. Trimming cost V 6 bases and J 1 base, with 9 bases left between them. This CDR3 comprises 14 residues. The CDR3 loop reads CASRLTVNTGELFF. CDR3 sequence (DNA): TGTGCCAGCAGGCTGACGGTGAACACCGGGGAGCTGTTTTTT.

This clonotype was detected a few times. The chain recombines TRBV7-2 with TRBJ1-1; D uncertain. Trimming took off 9 bases at V and 0 bases at J, with 11 bases between the two ends. CDR3 size: 13 residues. Germline V gene sequence: CDR1 SGHTA, CDR2 FQGNSA. The CDR3 here is CASTQGMNTEAFF. CDR3 coding DNA: TGTGCCAGTACGCAAGGGATGAACACTGAAGCTTTCTTT.

V is TRBV12-3 or TRBV12-4 and J is TRBJ2-2; weak D call: TRBD1 (6 bases). This CDR3 spans 14 amino acids. Trimming took off 2 bases at V and 5 bases at J, with 9 bases between the two ends. The CDR3 loop reads CASSLTGQTGELFF. In nucleotides, the CDR3 is TGTGCCAGCAGTTTAACAGGGCAAACCGGGGAGCTGTTTTTT.

The CDR3 spells CASTQMVYGYTF. In DNA, the CDR3 is TGTGCCAGCACCCAAATGGTCTATGGCTACACCTTC. The chain has TRBV7-9 and TRBJ1-2, with D uncertain. The length of the CDR3 is 12 residues. The germline V gene has CDR1 SEHNR and CDR2 FQNEAQ (reference sequence). Trimming shortened V by 7 bases and J by 4 bases, and 10 bases separated the two germline ends.

The sample holds a few counts of this clonotype. The V gene is TRBV6-6, the J gene TRBJ1-2; TRBD1 matches at 11 bases. Germline assignment: CDR1 MNHNY and CDR2 SVGAGI (reference sequence). The trim removed 0 bases at V and 7 bases at J, leaving 10 bases unmatched. This CDR3 comprises 17 residues. The CDR3 region is CASSYSGQGAPGGGYTF. For the CDR3, the DNA is TGTGCCAGCAGTTACTCTGGACAGGGGGCCCCCGGGGGTGGCTACACCTTC.

This clonotype was seen a few times. The chain is built from TRBV5-1 and TRBJ1-3; tentatively, D is TRBD1 (6 bases). CDR3 length: 15 residues. Trimming took 3 bases from V and 16 from J, leaving 26 bases between them. The germline V gene has CDR1 SGHRS and CDR2 YFSETQ. CDR3 nucleotides: TGCGCCAGCAGCTGGGGGGACACCGGCCTAGCGGGGTCGTATTTT. This translates into CASSWGDTGLAGSYF.

This clonotype was counted between two and nine times. The V call is TRBV5-1, the J call TRBJ2-3; D is ambiguous. The length of the CDR3 is 13 residues. Trimming removed 7 bases at V and 0 bases at J, with 9 bases between. Germline CDR1 is SGHRS and CDR2 is YFSETQ. The CDR3 sequence is CASSSASTDTQYF. CDR3 nucleotides: TGCGCCAGCTCCTCGGCTAGCACAGATACGCAGTATTTT.

This clonotype occurred a few times. The chain uses TRBV7-3 and TRBJ1-1; unclear D gene. The CDR3 contains 14 residues. The V gene lost 2 bases and the J gene lost 7 bases, with 14 bases spanning the gap. In germline, CDR1 is SGHTA, CDR2 FQGTGA. CDR3 sequence (DNA): TGTGCCAGCAGCTTAGTCCCGGCCCCCAATGAAGCTTTCTTT. Amino acid sequence: CASSLVPAPNEAFF.

This clonotype was counted a few times. This sequence joins TRBV7-9 and TRBJ1-1; D is unclear. The CDR3 spans 13 residues. The germline gives CDR1 SEHNR, CDR2 FQNEAQ (reference sequence). Trimming left V 8 bases short and J 6 bases short, with 16 bases between. Here the CDR3 reads CASLLGQAAEAFF. CDR3 bases: TGTGCCAGCCTGCTAGGGCAGGCGGCTGAAGCTTTCTTT. Supplemented by reference TRBV7-9 and TRBJ1-1, the full variable domain reads DTGVSQNPRHKITKRGQNVTFRCDPISEHNRLYWYRQTLGQGPEFLTYFQNEAQLEKSRLLSDRFSAERPKGSFSTLEIQRTEQGDSAMYLCASLLGQAAEAFFGQGTRLTVV.

This clonotype has more than one count but fewer than ten. The chain has TRBV27 and TRBJ2-2; TRBD2 might be the D (5 bases). The CDR3 is 12 residues long. The V gene's germline CDR1 is MNHEY and CDR2 SMNVEV (reference sequence). V lost 3 bases to trimming and J lost 13 bases, with 12 bases between them. Here the CDR3 reads CASSFEGRRLFF. CDR3 sequence (DNA): TGTGCCAGCAGTTTCGAGGGTCGGCGGCTGTTTTTT.

In its sample, this clonotype was seen a few times. V is TRBV5-6 and J is TRBJ1-1; D is perhaps TRBD1 (5 bases). V was trimmed by 4 bases and J by 1 base, leaving 8 bases between them. The CDR3 has 13 residues. Germline CDR1 SGHDT, CDR2 YYEEEE. CDR3 in DNA: TGTGCCAGCAGCACTAGGGGGAACACTGAAGCTTTCTTT. Translated: CASSTRGNTEAFF.

This clonotype was recorded a few times. This sequence joins TRBV10-2 and TRBJ2-5; 8 bases line up with TRBD2. Losses at the gene ends were 4 bases for V and 3 bases for J; bases not matched to a gene: 4. Germline V lookup: CDR1 WSHSY, CDR2 SAAADI. The CDR3 spans 14 residues. Here the CDR3 DNA reads TGCGCCAGCAGTGTCGGGACTAGGAAAGAGACCCAGTACTTC. This gives the protein CASSVGTRKETQYF.

This clonotype has a handful of counts. The rearrangement joins TRBV5-1 to TRBJ2-1, with 8 positions matching TRBD2. CDR1 is SGHRS, CDR2 YFSETQ, per germline. Losses at the gene ends were 0 bases for V and 2 bases for J; bases not matched to a gene: 4. The CDR3 is 16 amino acids. In nucleotides, the CDR3 is TGCGCCAGCAGCTTGGATGCCGGGGGGGCCTACAATGAGCAGTTCTTC. Translating it yields CASSLDAGGAYNEQFF.

V usage is TRBV3-1 and J usage is TRBJ1-2; TRBD1 matches at 8 bases. This CDR3 region has 15 residues. V gave up 3 bases and J gave up 4 bases; unmatched junction bases: 7. CDR1 LGHDT and CDR2 YNNKEL come from the germline V gene (reference sequence). For the CDR3, the DNA is TGTGCCAGCAGCCAGGGAACGGGACAGGCCTATGGCTACACCTTC. This codes for CASSQGTGQAYGYTF.